A single sample gave rise to the 3 T cell receptor beta chains below, sequenced in a study of response to subunit inactivated influenza vaccine. TCRdb recomputed calls from the RT-PCR reads with MiXCR, one row per CDR3 protein. Seen here are approximately 680,000 distinct CDR3 sequences, 15% to 19% observed once, and the top ten hold 9.5% to 13%. Sequenced here: PBMCs from blood, sampled approximately 12 days after vaccination. These receptors were taken from a man in his fifties who received an inactivated influenza vaccine.

This clonotype was detected only a few times. The chain links TRBV11-2 to TRBJ1-3; tentatively, D is TRBD1 (6 bases). The germline V gene encodes CDR1 SGHAT and CDR2 FQNNGV. The CDR3 has 15 residues. Trimming took off 2 bases at V and 2 bases at J, with 10 bases between the two ends. CDR3 DNA: TGTGCCAGCAGCTTACCGGGGACAACTGGAAACACCATATATTTT. Translating gives CASSLPGTTGNTIYF.

This clonotype was seen more than once but under ten times. The gene calls are TRBV6-1 and TRBJ1-1; D may be TRBD1 (5 bases). Per germline, CDR1 MNHNS and CDR2 SASEGT. Trimming took 8 bases from V and 2 from J, leaving 12 bases between them. This CDR3 has 13 residues. The DNA of the CDR3 is TGTGCCAGCGGGGCAGGCCCCAACACTGAAGCTTTCTTT. It encodes CASGAGPNTEAFF.

This clonotype was seen more than once but under ten times. This chain links TRBV28 with TRBJ2-7; 8 bases fit TRBD1. J gave up 2 bases and V 6 bases, and 6 bases lay outside the gene matches. The CDR3 covers 14 residues. CDR1 is MDHEN, CDR2 SYDVKM, per germline. The CDR3 DNA reads as TGTGCCAGCAGACCGGACAGGGCTCCCTACGAGCAGTACTTC. Its protein product is CASRPDRAPYEQYF.